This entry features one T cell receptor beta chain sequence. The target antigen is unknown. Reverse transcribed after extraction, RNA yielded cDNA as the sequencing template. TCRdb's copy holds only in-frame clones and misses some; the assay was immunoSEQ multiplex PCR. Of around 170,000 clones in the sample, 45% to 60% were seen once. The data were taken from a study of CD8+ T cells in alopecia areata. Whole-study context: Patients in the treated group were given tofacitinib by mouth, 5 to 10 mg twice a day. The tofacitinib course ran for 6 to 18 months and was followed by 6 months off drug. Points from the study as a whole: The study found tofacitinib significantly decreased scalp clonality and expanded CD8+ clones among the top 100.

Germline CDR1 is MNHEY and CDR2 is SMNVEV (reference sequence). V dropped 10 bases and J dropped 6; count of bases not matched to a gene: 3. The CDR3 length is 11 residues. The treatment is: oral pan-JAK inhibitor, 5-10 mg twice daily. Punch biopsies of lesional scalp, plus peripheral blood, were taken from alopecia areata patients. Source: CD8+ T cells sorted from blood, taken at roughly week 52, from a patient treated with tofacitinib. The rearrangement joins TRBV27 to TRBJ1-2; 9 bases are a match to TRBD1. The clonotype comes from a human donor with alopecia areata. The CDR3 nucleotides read TGTGCCACCGGGACAGGGCATGGCTACACCTTC. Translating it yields CATGTGHGYTF.